The T cell receptor (beta chain) under discussion was sequenced for a study of shared clonotypes between healthy human individuals. TCRdb's copy holds only in-frame clones and misses some; the assay was immunoSEQ multiplex PCR. The sample holds 2 million or so clones, 85% to 95% seen once. The sample taken for sequencing was naive CD4+ T cells sorted from blood. Subset here: CD45RA+ positively selected. This clonotype was sampled from a man younger than 35 in good health.

In DNA form, the CDR3 reads TGTGCCAGCAGCCGGGGCGGGACCTACTACGAGCAGTACTTC. It yields the protein CASSRGGTYYEQYF. The V gene is TRBV7-9, the J gene TRBJ2-7; possible D gene TRBD2, 6 bases. Germline values: CDR1 SEHNR, CDR2 FQNEAQ (reference sequence). The CDR3 runs to 14 residues. Trimming took 5 bases from V and 3 from J, leaving 14 bases between them.